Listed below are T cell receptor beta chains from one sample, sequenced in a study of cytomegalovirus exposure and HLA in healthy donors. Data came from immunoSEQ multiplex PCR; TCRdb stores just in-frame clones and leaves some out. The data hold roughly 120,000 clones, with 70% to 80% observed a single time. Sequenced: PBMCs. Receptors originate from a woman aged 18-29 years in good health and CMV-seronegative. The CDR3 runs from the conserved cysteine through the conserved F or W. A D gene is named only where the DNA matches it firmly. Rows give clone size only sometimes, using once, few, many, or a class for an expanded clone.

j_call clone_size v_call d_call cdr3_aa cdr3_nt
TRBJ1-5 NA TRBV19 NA CASNWGTFFQPQHF TGTGCCAGTAATTGGGGGACATTCTTTCAGCCCCAGCATTTT
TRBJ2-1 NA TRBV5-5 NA CASSLFSPGPYNEQFF TGTGCCAGCAGCTTGTTCTCCCCGGGTCCCTACAATGAGCAGTTCTTC
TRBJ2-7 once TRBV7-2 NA CASISTNRETGWEQYF TGTGCCAGCATCTCCACGAACAGGGAGACTGGCTGGGAGCAGTACTTC
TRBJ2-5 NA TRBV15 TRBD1 CATSRGQGIQETQYF TGTGCCACCAGCAGGGGACAGGGGATACAAGAGACCCAGTACTTC
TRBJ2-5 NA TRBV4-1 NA CASSEGGEHPPVETQYF TGCGCCAGCAGCGAAGGCGGGGAGCACCCCCCGGTCGAGACCCAGTACTTC
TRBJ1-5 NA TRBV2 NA CASKLADQPQHF TGTGCCAGCAAGTTGGCGGATCAGCCCCAGCATTTT
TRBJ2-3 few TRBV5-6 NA CASSLLRADTQYF TGTGCCAGCAGCTTGTTGAGGGCAGATACGCAGTATTTT
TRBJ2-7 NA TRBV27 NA CASSFTGRASEQYF TGTGCCAGCAGTTTCACAGGGAGGGCATCCGAGCAGTACTTC
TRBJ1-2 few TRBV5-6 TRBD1 CASYSGGYGYTF TGTGCCAGCTACTCAGGGGGCTATGGCTACACCTTC
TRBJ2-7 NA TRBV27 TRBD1 CASSGPSTGELYQYF TGTGCCAGCAGTGGCCCCTCGACAGGGGAATTGTATCAGTACTTC
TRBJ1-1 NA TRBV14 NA CASSQGGLEAFF TGTGCCAGCAGCCAGGGGGGGCTGGAAGCTTTCTTT
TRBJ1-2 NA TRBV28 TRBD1 CASSLWDRGYGYTF TGTGCCAGCAGTTTATGGGACAGGGGCTATGGCTACACCTTC
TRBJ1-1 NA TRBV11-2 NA CASSLERGSTEAFF TGTGCCAGCAGCTTAGAGCGGGGGTCCACTGAAGCTTTCTTT
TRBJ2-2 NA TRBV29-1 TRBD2 CSVRLAGGLGELFF TGCAGCGTACGTCTAGCGGGGGGGCTCGGGGAGCTGTTTTTT
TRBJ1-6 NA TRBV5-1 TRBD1 CASSLGQGGNSPLHF TGCGCCAGCAGCTTGGGACAGGGTGGAAATTCACCCCTCCACTTT
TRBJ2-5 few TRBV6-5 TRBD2 CASSSGTKIQETQYF TGTGCCAGCAGTTCGGGGACTAAGATCCAAGAGACCCAGTACTTC
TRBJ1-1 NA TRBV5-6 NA CASSLDPGNTEAFF TGTGCCAGCAGCTTGGACCCGGGGAACACTGAAGCTTTCTTT
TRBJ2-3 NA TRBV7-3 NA CASSFMTGDTQYF TGTGCCAGCAGCTTTATGACGGGGGATACGCAGTATTTT
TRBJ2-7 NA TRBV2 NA CASSGNRRGFYEQYF TGTGCCAGCAGTGGGAACCGGCGGGGTTTCTACGAGCAGTACTTC
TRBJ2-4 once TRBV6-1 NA CASTMAQGTKNIQYF TGTGCCAGCACCATGGCCCAGGGAACCAAAAACATTCAGTACTTC
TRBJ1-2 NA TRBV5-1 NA CASKFGGGVYGYTF TGCGCCAGCAAGTTTGGAGGAGGCGTCTATGGCTACACCTTC
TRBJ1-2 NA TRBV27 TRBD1 CASSTGGARVGYTF TGTGCCAGCAGTACAGGGGGCGCGAGAGTCGGCTACACCTTC
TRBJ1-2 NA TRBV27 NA CASSSSTGLYGYTF TGTGCCAGCAGTTCATCTACAGGGCTCTATGGCTACACCTTC
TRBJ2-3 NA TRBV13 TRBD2 CASSPNRLAGYTQYF TGTGCCAGCAGCCCTAACCGACTAGCGGGATATACGCAGTATTTT
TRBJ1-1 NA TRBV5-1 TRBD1 CASSVGQTNTEAFF TGCGCCAGCAGCGTGGGACAGACCAACACTGAAGCTTTCTTT
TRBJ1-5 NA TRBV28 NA CASSPSQGTNQPQHF TGTGCCAGCAGCCCGTCACAGGGTACGAATCAGCCCCAGCATTTT
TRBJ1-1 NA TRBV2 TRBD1 CASSVTGVGTEAFF TGTGCCAGCAGTGTCACAGGGGTGGGCACTGAAGCTTTCTTT
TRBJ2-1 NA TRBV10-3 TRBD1 CAITERGGYDEQFF TGTGCCATCACCGAACGAGGGGGCTACGATGAGCAGTTCTTC
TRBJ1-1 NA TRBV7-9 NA CASSSGKGGAAFF TGTGCCAGCAGCTCCGGCAAGGGGGGGGCCGCTTTCTTT
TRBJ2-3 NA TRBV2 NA CASRELLRVSTDTQYF TGTGCCAGCAGAGAACTATTACGGGTGAGCACAGATACGCAGTATTTT
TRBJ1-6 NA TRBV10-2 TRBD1 CASTFSRDRDNSPLHF TGCGCCAGCACCTTTAGTAGGGACAGGGACAATTCACCCCTCCACTTT
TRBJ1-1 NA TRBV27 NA CASLGGVSTEAFF TGTGCCAGCCTGGGGGGGGTGTCCACTGAAGCTTTCTTT
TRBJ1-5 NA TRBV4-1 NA CASSQVDGRQRGQPQHF TGCGCCAGCAGCCAAGTAGACGGTCGACAAAGGGGTCAGCCCCAGCATTTT
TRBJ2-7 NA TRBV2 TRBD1 CASSSRDSSYEQYF TGTGCCAGCAGTTCCCGGGACAGCTCCTACGAGCAGTACTTC
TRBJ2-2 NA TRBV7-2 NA CASSLGFSVNTGELFF TGTGCCAGCAGCTTAGGGTTCTCAGTGAACACCGGGGAGCTGTTTTTT
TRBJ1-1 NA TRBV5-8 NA CASSLVFGNTEAFF TGTGCCAGCAGCTTGGTATTCGGGAACACTGAAGCTTTCTTT
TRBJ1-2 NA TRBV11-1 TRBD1 CASSLMRTGFAGYTF TGTGCCAGCAGCTTAATGCGGACAGGGTTCGCTGGCTACACCTTC
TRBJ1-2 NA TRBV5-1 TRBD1 CASSLGQGSYTF TGCGCCAGCAGCTTGGGACAGGGGAGCTACACCTTC
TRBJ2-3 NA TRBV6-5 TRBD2 CASSYPGTSGDTQYF TGTGCCAGCAGTTACCCCGGGACTAGTGGAGATACGCAGTATTTT
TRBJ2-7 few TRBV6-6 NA CASSLSIRYEQYF TGTGCCAGCAGTCTATCAATCCGATACGAGCAGTACTTC
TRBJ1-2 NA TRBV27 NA CASSLGPANYGYTF TGTGCCAGCAGTTTAGGGCCCGCTAACTATGGCTACACCTTC
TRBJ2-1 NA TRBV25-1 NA CASSESGPTTYNEQFF TGTGCCAGCAGTGAATCTGGGCCGACGACCTACAATGAGCAGTTCTTC
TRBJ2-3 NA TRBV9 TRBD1 CASSGRRRNRDRSTDTQYF TGTGCCAGCAGCGGTAGGCGCCGAAACCGGGACAGAAGCACAGATACGCAGTATTTT
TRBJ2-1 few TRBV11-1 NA CASSLERGKYNEQFF TGTGCCAGCAGCTTAGAACGGGGGAAGTACAATGAGCAGTTCTTC
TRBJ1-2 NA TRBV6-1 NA CASSERGQNYGYTF TGTGCCAGCAGTGAAAGGGGACAAAACTATGGCTACACCTTC
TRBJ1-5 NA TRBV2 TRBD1 CASSGQGMRQPQHF TGTGCCAGCAGTGGACAGGGGATGCGGCAGCCCCAGCATTTT
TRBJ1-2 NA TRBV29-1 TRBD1 CSAGQGANYGYTF TGCAGCGCCGGACAGGGGGCCAACTATGGCTACACCTTC
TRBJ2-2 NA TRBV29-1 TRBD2 CSGTSGGSGELFF TGCAGCGGTACTAGCGGGGGAAGCGGGGAGCTGTTTTTT
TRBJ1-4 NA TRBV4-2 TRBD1 CASSQDLGTGNEKLFF TGTGCCAGCAGCCAAGACCTCGGGACAGGGAATGAAAAACTGTTTTTT
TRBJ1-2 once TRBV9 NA CASSVDTNYGYTF TGTGCCAGCAGCGTGGACACGAACTATGGCTACACCTTC
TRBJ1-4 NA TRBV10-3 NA CAISDGRGEEKLFF TGTGCCATCAGCGACGGCAGGGGCGAAGAAAAACTGTTTTTT
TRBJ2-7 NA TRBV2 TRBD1 CASHPDRGGYEQYF TGTGCCAGCCACCCGGACAGGGGGGGCTACGAGCAGTACTTC
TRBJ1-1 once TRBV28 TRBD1 CASSLEGANTEAFF TGTGCCAGCAGCTTGGAGGGGGCGAACACTGAAGCTTTCTTT
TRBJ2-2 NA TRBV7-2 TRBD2 CASSSGLAGVGELFF TGTGCCAGCAGCTCCGGACTAGCGGGGGTCGGGGAGCTGTTTTTT
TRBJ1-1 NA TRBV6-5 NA CASTAGVINTEAFF TGTGCCAGCACTGCAGGGGTAATAAACACTGAAGCTTTCTTT
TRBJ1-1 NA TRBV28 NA CASSLRQTTEAFF TGTGCCAGCAGCCTCCGACAGACGACTGAAGCTTTCTTT